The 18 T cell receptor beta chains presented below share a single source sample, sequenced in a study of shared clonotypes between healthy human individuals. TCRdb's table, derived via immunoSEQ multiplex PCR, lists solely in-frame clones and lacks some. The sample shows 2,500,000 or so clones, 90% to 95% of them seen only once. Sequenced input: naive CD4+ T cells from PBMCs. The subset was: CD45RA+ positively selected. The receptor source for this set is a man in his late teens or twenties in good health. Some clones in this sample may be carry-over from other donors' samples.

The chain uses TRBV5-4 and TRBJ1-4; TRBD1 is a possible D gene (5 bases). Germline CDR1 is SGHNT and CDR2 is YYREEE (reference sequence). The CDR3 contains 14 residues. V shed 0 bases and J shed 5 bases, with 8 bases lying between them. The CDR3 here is CASSLGGRNEKLFF. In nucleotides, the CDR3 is TGTGCCAGCAGCTTGGGGGGGAGGAATGAAAAACTGTTTTTT.

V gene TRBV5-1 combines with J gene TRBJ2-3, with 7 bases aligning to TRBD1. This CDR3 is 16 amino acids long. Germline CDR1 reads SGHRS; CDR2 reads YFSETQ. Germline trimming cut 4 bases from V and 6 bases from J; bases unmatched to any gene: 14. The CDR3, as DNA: TGCGCCAGCAGCCATGGGGGCACAGGGGTATTCGATACGCAGTATTTT. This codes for CASSHGGTGVFDTQYF.

CDR3 in DNA: TGCGCCAGCAGCCAAGGACGCAATGAGCTTGGCTACACCTTC. Translated: CASSQGRNELGYTF. The V call is TRBV5-1, the J call TRBJ1-2; D is unresolved. Trimming shortened V by 4 bases and J by 7 bases, and 17 bases separated the two germline ends. The CDR3 spans 14 residues. Germline assignment: CDR1 SGHRS and CDR2 YFSETQ.

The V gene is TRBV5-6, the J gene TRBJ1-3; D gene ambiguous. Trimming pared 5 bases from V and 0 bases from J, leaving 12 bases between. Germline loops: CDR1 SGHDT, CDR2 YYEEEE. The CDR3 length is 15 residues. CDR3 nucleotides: TGTGCCAGCAGTATCCGGGCCCTCTCTGGAAACACCATATATTTT. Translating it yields CASSIRALSGNTIYF.

For the CDR3, the DNA is TGTGCCAGCAGCTTATGGGCGGACTCCTACGAGCAGTACTTC. It encodes CASSLWADSYEQYF. The genes are TRBV7-2 and TRBJ2-7; D gene uncertain. V was shortened by 2 bases and J by 0 bases, with 8 bases between the two germline ends. The CDR3 has 14 amino acids. CDR1 and CDR2 (germline): SGHTA, FQGNSA.

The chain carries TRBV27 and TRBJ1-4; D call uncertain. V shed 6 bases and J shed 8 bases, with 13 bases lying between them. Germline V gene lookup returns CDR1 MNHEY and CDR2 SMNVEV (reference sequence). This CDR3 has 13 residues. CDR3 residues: CASRPIEIEKLFF. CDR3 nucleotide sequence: TGTGCCAGCAGGCCCATCGAGATCGAAAAACTGTTTTTT.

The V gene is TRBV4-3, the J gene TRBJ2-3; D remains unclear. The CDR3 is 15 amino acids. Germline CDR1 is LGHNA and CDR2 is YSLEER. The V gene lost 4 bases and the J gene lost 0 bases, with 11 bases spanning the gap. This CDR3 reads CASSRLGISTDTQYF. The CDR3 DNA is TGCGCCAGCAGCCGTCTTGGGATTAGCACAGATACGCAGTATTTT.

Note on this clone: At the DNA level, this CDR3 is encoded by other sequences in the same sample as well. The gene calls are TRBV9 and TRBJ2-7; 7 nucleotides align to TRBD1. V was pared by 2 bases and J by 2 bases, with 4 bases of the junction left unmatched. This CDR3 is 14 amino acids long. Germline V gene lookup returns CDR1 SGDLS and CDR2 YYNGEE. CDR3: CASSVRDRAYEQYF. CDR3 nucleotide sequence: TGTGCCAGCAGCGTTCGAGACAGGGCCTACGAGCAGTACTTC.

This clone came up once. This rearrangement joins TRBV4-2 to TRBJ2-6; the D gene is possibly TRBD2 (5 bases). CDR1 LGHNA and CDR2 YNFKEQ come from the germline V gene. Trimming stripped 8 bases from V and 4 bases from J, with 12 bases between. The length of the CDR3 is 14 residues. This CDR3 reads CASAPGFGANVLTF. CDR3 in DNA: TGTGCCAGCGCCCCGGGGTTCGGGGCCAACGTCCTGACTTTC.

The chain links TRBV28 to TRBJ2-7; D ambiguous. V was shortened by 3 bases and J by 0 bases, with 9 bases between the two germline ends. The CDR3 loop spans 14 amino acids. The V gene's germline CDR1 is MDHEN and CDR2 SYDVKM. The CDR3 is CASSLSRPSYEQYF. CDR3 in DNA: TGTGCCAGCAGTTTGTCCAGACCCTCCTACGAGCAGTACTTC.

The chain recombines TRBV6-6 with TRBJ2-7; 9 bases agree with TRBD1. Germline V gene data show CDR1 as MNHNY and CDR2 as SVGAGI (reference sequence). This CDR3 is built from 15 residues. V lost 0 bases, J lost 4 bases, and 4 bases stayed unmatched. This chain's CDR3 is CASSYSDRGTYEQYF. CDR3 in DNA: TGTGCCAGCAGTTACTCCGACAGGGGGACTTACGAGCAGTACTTC.

The CDR3 DNA reads as TGTGCCAGCAGCCTAGGGACTAGTGTCGACGAGCAGTACTTC. It translates to CASSLGTSVDEQYF. The chain carries TRBV7-9 and TRBJ2-7; 8 nucleotides align to TRBD2. Germline V gene sequence: CDR1 SEHNR, CDR2 FQNEAQ (reference sequence). The junction had 8 bases not matched to a gene; V was cut back by 5 bases and J by 5 bases. The length of the CDR3 is 14 residues.

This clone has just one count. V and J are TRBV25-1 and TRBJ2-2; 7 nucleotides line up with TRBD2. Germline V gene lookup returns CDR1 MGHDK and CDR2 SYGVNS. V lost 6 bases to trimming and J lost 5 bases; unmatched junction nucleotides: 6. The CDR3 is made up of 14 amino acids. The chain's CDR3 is CASRPRGGTGELFF. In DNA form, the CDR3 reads TGTGCCAGCAGGCCGCGGGGAGGGACCGGGGAGCTGTTTTTT. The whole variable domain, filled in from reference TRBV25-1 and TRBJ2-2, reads EADIYQTPRYLVIGTGKKITLECSQTMGHDKMYWYQQDPGMELHLIHYSYGVNSTEKGDLSSESTVSRIRTEHFPLTLESARPSHTSQYLCASRPRGGTGELFFGEGSRLTVL.

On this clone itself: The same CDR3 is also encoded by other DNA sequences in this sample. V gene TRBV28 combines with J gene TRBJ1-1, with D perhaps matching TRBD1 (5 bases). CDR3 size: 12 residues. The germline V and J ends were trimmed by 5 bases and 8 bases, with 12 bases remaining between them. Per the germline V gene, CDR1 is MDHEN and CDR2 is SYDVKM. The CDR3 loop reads CASSLPGSEAFF. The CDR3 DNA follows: TGTGCCAGCAGTCTCCCAGGGTCCGAAGCTTTCTTT. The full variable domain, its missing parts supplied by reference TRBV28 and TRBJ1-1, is DVKVTQSSRYLVKRTGEKVFLECVQDMDHENMFWYRQDPGLGLRLIYFSYDVKMKEKGDIPEGYSVSREKKERFSLILESASTNQTSMYLCASSLPGSEAFFGQGTRLTVV.

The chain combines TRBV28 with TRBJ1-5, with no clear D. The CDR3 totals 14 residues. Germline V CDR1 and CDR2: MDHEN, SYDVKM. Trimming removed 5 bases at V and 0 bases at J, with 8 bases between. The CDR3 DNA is TGTGCCAGCAGTCCCGCATTTAGCAATCAGCCCCAGCATTTT. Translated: CASSPAFSNQPQHF.

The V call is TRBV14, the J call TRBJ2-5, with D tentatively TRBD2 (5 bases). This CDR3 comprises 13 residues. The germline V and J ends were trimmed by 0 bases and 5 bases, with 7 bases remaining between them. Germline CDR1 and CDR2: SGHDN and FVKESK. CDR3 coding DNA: TGTGCCAGCAGCCAAGATGGACTTGAGACCCAGTACTTC. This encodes CASSQDGLETQYF.

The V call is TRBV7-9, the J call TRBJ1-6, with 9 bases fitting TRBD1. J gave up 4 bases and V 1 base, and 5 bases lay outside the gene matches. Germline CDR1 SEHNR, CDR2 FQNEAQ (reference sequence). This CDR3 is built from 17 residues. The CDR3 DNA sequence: TGTGCCAGCAGCTTAGTCCCCGGGACAGGGTATAATTCACCCCTCCACTTT. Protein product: CASSLVPGTGYNSPLHF. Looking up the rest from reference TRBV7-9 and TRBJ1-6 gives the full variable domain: DTGVSQNPRHKITKRGQNVTFRCDPISEHNRLYWYRQTLGQGPEFLTYFQNEAQLEKSRLLSDRFSAERPKGSFSTLEIQRTEQGDSAMYLCASSLVPGTGYNSPLHFGNGTRLTVT.

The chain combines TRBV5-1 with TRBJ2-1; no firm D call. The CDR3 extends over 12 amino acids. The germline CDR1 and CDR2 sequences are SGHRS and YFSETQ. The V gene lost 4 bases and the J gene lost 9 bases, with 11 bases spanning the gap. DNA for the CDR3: TGCGCCAGCAGCCTTGAGGTCGGTGAGCAGTTCTTC. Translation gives CASSLEVGEQFF. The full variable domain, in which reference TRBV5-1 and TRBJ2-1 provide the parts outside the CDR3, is KAGVTQTPRYLIKTRGQQVTLSCSPISGHRSVSWYQQTPGQGLQFLFEYFSETQRNKGNFPGRFSGRQFSNSRSEMNVSTLELGDSALYLCASSLEVGEQFFGPGTRLTVL.